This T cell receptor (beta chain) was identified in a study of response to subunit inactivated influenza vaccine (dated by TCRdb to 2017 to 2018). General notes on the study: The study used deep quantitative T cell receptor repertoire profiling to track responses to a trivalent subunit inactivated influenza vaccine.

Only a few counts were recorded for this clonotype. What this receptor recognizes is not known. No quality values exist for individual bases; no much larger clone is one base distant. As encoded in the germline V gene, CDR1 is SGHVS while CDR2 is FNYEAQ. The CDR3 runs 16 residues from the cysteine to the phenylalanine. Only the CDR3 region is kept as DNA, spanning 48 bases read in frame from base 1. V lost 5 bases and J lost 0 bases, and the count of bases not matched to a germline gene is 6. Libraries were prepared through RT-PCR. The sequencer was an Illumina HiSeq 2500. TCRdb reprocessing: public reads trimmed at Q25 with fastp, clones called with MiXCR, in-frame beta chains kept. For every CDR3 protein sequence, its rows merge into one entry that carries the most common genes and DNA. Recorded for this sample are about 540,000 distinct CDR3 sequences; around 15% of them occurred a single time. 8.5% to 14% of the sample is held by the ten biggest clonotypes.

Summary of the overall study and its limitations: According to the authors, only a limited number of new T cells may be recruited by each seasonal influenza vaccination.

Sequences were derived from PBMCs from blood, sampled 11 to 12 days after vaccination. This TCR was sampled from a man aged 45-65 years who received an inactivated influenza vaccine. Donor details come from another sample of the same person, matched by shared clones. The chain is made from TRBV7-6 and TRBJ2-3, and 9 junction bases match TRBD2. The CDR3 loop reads CASSVRLADSTDTQYF. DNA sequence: TGTGCCAGCAGCGTAAGACTAGCGGATAGCACAGATACGCAGTATTTT.